These T cell receptor beta chains were read from a single sample in a study of T-cell reconstitution after alpha-beta-depleted transplantation in children. Each CDR3 protein gets one entry after TCRdb re-called the PCR reads with MiXCR. Counted here are around 380,000 distinct CDR3 sequences, 9.5% to 13% occurring once; the ten biggest clones make up approximately 5%. Specimen: PBMCs from the stem cell graft donor, collected from the stem cell graft. These receptors all stem from a human donor who donated a stem cell graft to a child with acute myeloid leukemia. The CDR3 runs from the conserved cysteine through the conserved F or W. D genes are given only for firm matches. Size is omitted from some rows. Given values are once, few, many or a class for expanded clones.

j_gene,abundance,d_gene,v_gene,CDR3nt,CDR3aa
TRBJ2-4,few,TRBD2,TRBV11-2,TGTGCCAGCAGCTCGACTAGCGGTTTAGCCAAAAACATTCAGTACTTC,CASSSTSGLAKNIQYF
TRBJ2-2,few,TRBD1,TRBV20-1,TGCAGTGCTCAAAGACAGGGGGCGAACACCGGGGAGCTGTTTTTT,CSAQRQGANTGELFF
TRBJ1-5,many,TRBD1,TRBV7-2,TGTGCCAGCAGCTTAGCGGGACAGAGCAATCAGCCCCAGCATTTT,CASSLAGQSNQPQHF
TRBJ2-5,.,.,TRBV27,TGTGCCAGCAGACCACAACAGGGCGAAGAGACCCAGTACTTC,CASRPQQGEETQYF
TRBJ2-2,many,.,TRBV18,TGTGCCAGCTTCAGACAGCCCACCGGGGAGCTGTTTTTT,CASFRQPTGELFF
TRBJ2-1,.,.,TRBV5-6,TGTGCCAGCAGCTTGGACCAGAGACCCTACAATGAGCAGTTCTTC,CASSLDQRPYNEQFF
TRBJ1-1,many,.,TRBV20-1,TGCAGTGCTACCCCCGCTGAAGCTTTCTTT,CSATPAEAFF
TRBJ2-5,many,.,TRBV12-3/TRBV12-4,TGTGCCAGCAGTTTCTCGGTTCAAGAGACCCAGTACTTC,CASSFSVQETQYF
TRBJ2-1,.,.,TRBV10-3,TGTGCCATCAGTGTTACAGGCTCAGGCTACAATGAGCAGTTCTTC,CAISVTGSGYNEQFF
TRBJ1-6,many,.,TRBV4-1,TGCGCCAGCAGCCAAGTCCTAGTTTCACCCCTCCACTTT,CASSQVLVSPLHF
TRBJ2-7,many,TRBD2,TRBV5-1,TGCGCCAGCAGCTCCGGACTAGCGGAATACTACGAGCAGTACTTC,CASSSGLAEYYEQYF
TRBJ2-5,many,.,TRBV6-2/TRBV6-3,TGTGCCAGCAGTTACCGGCCAAGTTGGCGAGAGACCCAGTACTTC,CASSYRPSWRETQYF
TRBJ2-3,few,.,TRBV6-4,TGTGCCAGCAGTGAGGGGGCTAGCACAGATACGCAGTATTTT,CASSEGASTDTQYF
TRBJ2-5,many,TRBD1,TRBV7-2,TGTGCCAGCAGCTTAGTGGTCGGGACAGGGGGGGAGACCCAGTACTTC,CASSLVVGTGGETQYF
TRBJ2-4,many,.,TRBV5-4,TGTGCCAGCAGCCGAACGGGCGGAGGGGCCAAAAACATTCAGTACTTC,CASSRTGGGAKNIQYF
TRBJ2-7,many,TRBD1,TRBV6-5,TGTGCCAGCAGTTACTCAGGGGGCGGCTACGAGCAGTACTTC,CASSYSGGGYEQYF
TRBJ2-5,many,TRBD1,TRBV27,TGTGCCAGCAGCACACAGGGGTGGGAGACCCAGTACTTC,CASSTQGWETQYF
TRBJ2-3,.,.,TRBV12-3/TRBV12-4,TGTGCCAGCAGTTTCATGGGGGATACGCAGTATTTT,CASSFMGDTQYF
TRBJ2-1,.,.,TRBV20-1,TGCAGTGCTAGACTATCGACAGGGCGGGAGCGTGAGCAGTTCTTC,CSARLSTGREREQFF
TRBJ1-3,.,.,TRBV12-3/TRBV12-4,TGTGCCAGCATCCAGGGGAATGGGGACACCATATATTTT,CASIQGNGDTIYF
TRBJ2-3,many,.,TRBV14,TGTGCCAGCAGCCAGCGGGCCAGGGGAAACACAGATACGCAGTATTTT,CASSQRARGNTDTQYF
TRBJ2-3,.,.,TRBV12-3/TRBV12-4,TGTGCCAGCAGGGAGAGGTTCGCTAGCGCAGATACGCAGTATTTT,CASRERFASADTQYF
TRBJ2-5,.,TRBD2,TRBV7-3,TGTGCCAGCAGCTTATCAGCGGGGCAAGAGACCCAGTACTTC,CASSLSAGQETQYF
TRBJ1-6,few,TRBD1,TRBV30,TGTGCCTGGAGCGCCAAGACAGGGGGGTGGTCACCCCTCCACTTT,CAWSAKTGGWSPLHF
TRBJ2-5,.,.,TRBV19,TGTGCCAGTAGTATCGGACATTTCCAAGAGACCCAGTACTTC,CASSIGHFQETQYF
TRBJ2-4,.,.,TRBV12-3/TRBV12-4,TGTGCCAGCAGTTTAGGGGGGACGGGGAACATTCAGTACTTC,CASSLGGTGNIQYF
TRBJ1-6,few,TRBD1,TRBV20-1,TGCAGTGCTACGCGGGACAGCATAAATTCACCCCTCCACTTT,CSATRDSINSPLHF
TRBJ2-3,few,.,TRBV5-1,TGCGCCAGCAGGTTCGGGCTAGGTACAGATACGCAGTATTTT,CASRFGLGTDTQYF
TRBJ2-2,.,TRBD2,TRBV3-1,TGTGCCAGCAGCTTAGCCCCCGCTAGCGGGGTCGGGGAGCTGTTTTTT,CASSLAPASGVGELFF